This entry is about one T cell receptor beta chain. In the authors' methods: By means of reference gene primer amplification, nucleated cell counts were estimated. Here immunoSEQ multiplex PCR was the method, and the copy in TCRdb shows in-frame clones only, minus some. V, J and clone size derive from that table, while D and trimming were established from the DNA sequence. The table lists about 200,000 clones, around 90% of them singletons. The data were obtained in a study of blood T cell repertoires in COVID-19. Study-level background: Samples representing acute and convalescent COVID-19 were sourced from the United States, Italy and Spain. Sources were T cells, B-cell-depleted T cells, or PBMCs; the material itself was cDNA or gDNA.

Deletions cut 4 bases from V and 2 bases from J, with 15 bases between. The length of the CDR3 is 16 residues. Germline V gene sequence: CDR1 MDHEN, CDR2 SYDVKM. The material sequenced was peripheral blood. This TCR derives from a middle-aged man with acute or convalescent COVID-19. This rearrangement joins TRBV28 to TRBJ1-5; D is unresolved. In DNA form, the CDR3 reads TGTGCCAGCAGTTCTTACGATCCTAGGCGCAATCAGCCCCAGCATTTT. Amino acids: CASSSYDPRRNQPQHF.